This T cell receptor (beta chain) derives from a study of T cells in Graves' hyperthyroidism and ophthalmopathy. This clonotype was picked up a small number of times. Its antigen is not known. Because the CDR3's place on the DNA is in doubt, the DNA is left out and the CDR3 is given as listed by TCRdb. Authors of the study amplified TCR beta CDR3 regions from RNA transcripts. With the HTBI primer set, the TCR CDR3 went through a first round of RT-PCR. Via MiXCR, TCRdb re-called the multiplex PCR reads, giving one row per CDR3 protein. This table holds 300,000 to 400,000 distinct CDR3 sequences, over 11% found once. The CDR3 length equals 17 residues, ends included. The germline gives CDR1 LNHDA, CDR2 SQIVND (reference sequence). Study conclusions and caveats: Blood also showed most of the thyroid clonotypes that were expanded above 0.001. With a median lead of roughly 6.2 months before onset, the model predicted ophthalmopathy.

The chain combines TRBV19 with TRBJ1-1; the DNA was not used to check the table's D call, TRBD1. This TCR derives from a woman in her fifties or sixties with Graves' hyperthyroidism. The sequencing input was blood. The CDR3 sequence: CASSIKLWGTGNTEASF.